The sequence of this TCR beta chain was determined in a study of blood T cell repertoires in COVID-19. Study-wide background: Italy, Spain and the United States were the sources of the convalescent and acute COVID-19 samples.

CDR1 is SGHRS and CDR2 is YFSETQ in the germline V gene. V gave up 5 bases and J gave up 5 bases; unmatched junction bases: 8. CDR3 length equals 14 residues. Authors' analysis steps: Amplification with reference gene primers provided the estimates of nucleated cell counts. Measured with immunoSEQ multiplex PCR; TCRdb has only the in-frame clones, and not every one. That table furnishes V, J and clone size, whereas the DNA furnished D and trimming. This table holds some 110,000 clones, around 90% found once. This receptor was identified in a human donor in a cohort sampled during active COVID-19. The V gene is TRBV5-1, the J gene TRBJ1-1, with 8 nucleotides matching TRBD1. The sequenced sample consisted of peripheral blood. The CDR3 DNA reads as TGCGCCAGCAGTTTTGACAGGGGAAGGACTGAAGCTTTCTTT. This translates into CASSFDRGRTEAFF.